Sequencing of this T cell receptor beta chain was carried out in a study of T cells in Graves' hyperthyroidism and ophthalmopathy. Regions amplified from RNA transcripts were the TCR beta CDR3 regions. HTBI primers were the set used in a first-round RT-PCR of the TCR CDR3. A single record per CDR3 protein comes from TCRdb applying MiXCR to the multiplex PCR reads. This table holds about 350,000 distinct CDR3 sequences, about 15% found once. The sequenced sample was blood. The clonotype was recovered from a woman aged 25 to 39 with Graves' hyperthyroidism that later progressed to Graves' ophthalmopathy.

CDR3 in amino acids: CATRPGETKAEAFF. The CDR3 DNA reads as TGTGCCACTCGTCCAGGGGAGACGAAAGCTGAAGCTTTCTTT. The chain is built from TRBV10-3 and TRBJ1-1; TRBD1 is a possible D gene (6 bases). The ends were cut back, 10 bases at V and 6 bases at J, with 21 bases in the middle. CDR3 length equals 14 residues. Germline V gene lookup returns CDR1 ENHRY and CDR2 SYGVKD.